Listed below are T cell receptor beta chains from one sample, sequenced in a study of early T cells in non-severe SARS-CoV-2 infection. TCRdb called the 5' RACE reads again in MiXCR, with one record for every CDR3 protein. Of more than 75,000 distinct CDR3 sequences listed, around 13% are singletons. Sequenced material: whole blood. Every receptor here comes from an adult who was a healthcare worker with PCR-confirmed SARS-CoV-2 infection or an uninfected control (not recorded which). The CDR3 runs from the conserved cysteine through the conserved F or W. A D gene is named only where the DNA matches it firmly. Size tells how often a clone was seen (once, few, many) or the class of an expanded clone, and some rows leave it out.

abundance	v_gene	j_gene	d_gene	CDR3aa	CDR3nt
many	TRBV11-2	TRBJ2-1	-	CASSLERIEQFF	TGTGCCAGCAGCTTAGAAAGGATTGAGCAGTTCTTC
-	TRBV10-2	TRBJ2-2	-	CASSEPGTPGTGELFF	TGCGCCAGCAGTGAGCCCGGGACCCCTGGCACCGGGGAGCTGTTTTTT
few	TRBV4-3	TRBJ2-7	-	CASSQVVGAVGEQYF	TGCGCCAGCAGCCAAGTGGTAGGGGCTGTCGGCGAGCAGTACTTC
few	TRBV28	TRBJ1-2	-	CASTDITGGYTF	TGTGCCAGCACTGATATAACAGGGGGCTACACCTTC
few	TRBV3-1	TRBJ1-2	-	CASSPNLGTDNYGYTF	TGTGCCAGCAGCCCGAATTTAGGGACGGATAACTATGGCTACACCTTC
-	TRBV7-6	TRBJ2-2	-	CASSLGPPGELFF	TGTGCCAGCAGCTTAGGGCCTCCCGGGGAGCTGTTTTTT
few	TRBV20-1	TRBJ2-2	-	CSATLSGTATGELFF	TGCAGTGCTACACTCTCCGGGACTGCGACCGGGGAGCTGTTTTTT
-	TRBV7-2	TRBJ2-3	TRBD1	CASSSRQTGWLRDTQYF	TGTGCCAGCAGCTCCAGGCAGACAGGGTGGTTGAGAGATACGCAGTATTTT
many	TRBV6-1	TRBJ1-5	TRBD1	CASSGGTENQPQHF	TGTGCCAGCAGTGGAGGGACAGAGAATCAGCCCCAGCATTTT
-	TRBV3-1	TRBJ1-2	-	CASSQEPGPYGYTF	TGTGCCAGCAGCCAAGAGCCAGGCCCCTATGGCTACACCTTC
few	TRBV28	TRBJ2-7	-	CASSASSSYEQYF	TGTGCCAGCAGCGCCTCGAGCTCCTACGAGCAGTACTTC
-	TRBV5-4	TRBJ2-1	TRBD1	CASSITGGSYNEQFF	TGTGCCAGCAGCATAACAGGGGGCTCCTACAATGAGCAGTTCTTC
many	TRBV20-1	TRBJ2-6	TRBD2	CSARDREGRVSFGANVLTF	TGCAGTGCTAGAGATCGGGAGGGGAGGGTCTCCTTCGGGGCCAACGTCCTGACTTTC
-	TRBV7-3	TRBJ1-1	-	CASSGGLGAEAFF	TGTGCCAGCAGCGGGGGTCTAGGCGCTGAAGCTTTCTTT
-	TRBV7-8	TRBJ2-2	TRBD1	CASSLSGTVLWYAGELFF	TGTGCCAGCAGCTTATCCGGGACAGTTCTATGGTACGCCGGGGAGCTGTTTTTT
few	TRBV20-1	TRBJ1-4	-	CSARGRGFYNEKLFF	TGCAGTGCCCGGGGGCGGGGATTCTATAATGAAAAACTGTTTTTT
many	TRBV18	TRBJ1-6	TRBD1	CASSPVGGQGASYNSPLHF	TGTGCCAGCTCACCCGTTGGAGGACAGGGGGCCTCGTATAATTCACCCCTCCACTTT
-	TRBV27	TRBJ2-7	-	CASMAGTEVPYEQYF	TGTGCCAGCATGGCCGGGACGGAGGTGCCCTACGAGCAGTACTTC
many	TRBV28	TRBJ2-6	-	CASSFSGANVLTF	TGTGCCAGCAGTTTCTCTGGGGCCAACGTCCTGACTTTC
-	TRBV28	TRBJ2-7	-	CASSLLWEQYF	TGTGCCAGCAGTTTATTGTGGGAGCAGTACTTC
few	TRBV6-5	TRBJ2-7	TRBD2	CASSYSISGGSYEQYF	TGTGCCAGCAGTTACTCGATTAGCGGGGGGTCCTACGAGCAGTACTTC
-	TRBV20-1	TRBJ1-2	-	CSALSLGKDYYGYTF	TGCAGTGCTCTCTCCCTCGGGAAGGATTACTATGGCTACACCTTC
-	TRBV6-5	TRBJ2-3	TRBD1	CASSSRDRDSTDTQYF	TGTGCCAGCAGTTCTCGGGACAGGGACAGCACAGATACGCAGTATTTT
few	TRBV6-1	TRBJ2-1	TRBD1	CASRIGTVAEQFF	TGTGCCAGCAGGATCGGGACAGTCGCTGAGCAGTTCTTC
-	TRBV3-1	TRBJ1-6	-	CASSQDWNSPLHF	TGTGCCAGCAGCCAAGATTGGAATTCACCCCTCCACTTT
few	TRBV5-1	TRBJ2-5	-	CASILRGTAQETQYF	TGCGCCAGCATTTTGAGGGGGACCGCCCAAGAGACCCAGTACTTC
-	TRBV28	TRBJ2-3	TRBD2	CASSSLAGTSDTQYF	TGTGCCAGCAGTTCCCTAGCGGGGACTTCGGATACGCAGTATTTT
few	TRBV11-2	TRBJ2-7	TRBD1	CASSPERTGNEQYF	TGTGCCAGCAGCCCCGAGCGGACAGGGAACGAGCAGTACTTC
few	TRBV7-8	TRBJ1-5	-	CASSPGQPNQPQHF	TGTGCCAGCAGCCCGGGACAACCCAATCAGCCCCAGCATTTT
many	TRBV6-2/TRBV6-3	TRBJ1-6	-	CASSSTRQASIYNSPLHF	TGTGCCAGCAGCAGTACTCGACAGGCCTCTATTTATAATTCACCCCTCCATTTT
few	TRBV7-9	TRBJ1-1	-	CASSLAGAHTEAFF	TGTGCCAGCAGCTTAGCGGGGGCGCACACTGAAGCTTTCTTT
many	TRBV10-3	TRBJ1-2	-	CAISGGGYGYTF	TGTGCCATCAGTGGGGGAGGCTATGGCTACACCTTC
-	TRBV27	TRBJ1-2	-	CASSSTGQFGYTF	TGTGCCAGCAGTTCGACAGGCCAGTTTGGCTACACCTTC
few	TRBV7-2	TRBJ2-3	-	CASSGRKPSTDTQYF	TGTGCCAGCAGCGGTCGAAAACCCAGCACAGATACGCAGTATTTT
many	TRBV20-1	TRBJ2-7	TRBD2	CSARTSGNYEQYF	TGCAGTGCTCGGACTAGCGGTAACTACGAGCAGTACTTC
few	TRBV7-6	TRBJ1-1	-	CASSSAANWGEAFF	TGTGCCAGCAGCTCCGCGGCTAATTGGGGTGAAGCTTTCTTT
many	TRBV11-2	TRBJ1-4	-	CASSLGTSYEKLFF	TGTGCCAGCAGCTTAGGCACCTCCTATGAAAAACTGTTTTTT
-	TRBV13	TRBJ2-7	TRBD2	CASSPRTSGGAYEQYF	TGTGCCAGCAGCCCACGGACTAGCGGGGGGGCCTACGAGCAGTACTTC
-	TRBV6-5	TRBJ2-2	TRBD2	CASSRGAGTSVPGELFF	TGTGCCAGCAGTCGGGGGGCCGGGACTAGCGTTCCCGGGGAGCTGTTTTTT
few	TRBV9	TRBJ2-3	-	CASSVEVSEADTQYF	TGTGCCAGCAGCGTAGAGGTCTCGGAGGCAGATACGCAGTATTTT
few	TRBV20-1	TRBJ2-7	TRBD2	CSARSSGGFSYEQYF	TGCAGTGCTAGGAGTAGCGGGGGGTTTTCCTACGAGCAGTACTTC
-	TRBV10-2	TRBJ2-3	-	CASSPGGSLFGTQYF	TGCGCCAGCAGCCCCGGCGGCTCCCTCTTTGGGACGCAGTATTTT
few	TRBV6-6	TRBJ2-5	-	CASSYGEGVQETQYF	TGTGCCAGCAGTTACGGCGAGGGGGTCCAAGAGACCCAGTACTTC
many	TRBV7-8	TRBJ2-3	-	CASSSSDTQYF	TGTGCCAGCAGCTCTTCAGATACGCAGTATTTT
-	TRBV7-2	TRBJ2-1	TRBD2	CASSGTSGSSYNEQFF	TGTGCCAGCAGCGGGACTAGCGGGAGCTCCTACAATGAGCAGTTCTTC
-	TRBV28	TRBJ1-4	-	CASSSNEKLFF	TGTGCCAGCAGCTCTAATGAAAAACTGTTTTTT
few	TRBV7-2	TRBJ1-5	-	CASSLEEGADQPQHF	TGTGCCAGCAGCTTAGAGGAAGGAGCAGACCAGCCCCAGCATTTT
many	TRBV7-9	TRBJ1-6	TRBD1	CASSLGTGGYSPLHF	TGTGCCAGCAGCCTCGGGACAGGGGGCTATTCACCCCTCCACTTT
-	TRBV28	TRBJ1-5	-	CASTRGGVFNQPQHF	TGTGCCAGCACCCGGGGGGGAGTATTCAATCAGCCCCAGCATTTT
-	TRBV7-6	TRBJ1-1	-	CASSPTSNTEAFF	TGTGCCAGCAGCCCTACAAGTAACACTGAAGCTTTCTTT
few	TRBV29-1	TRBJ2-3	-	CSARTDYSTDTQYF	TGCAGCGCCCGGACGGACTATAGCACAGATACGCAGTATTTT
-	TRBV29-1	TRBJ2-7	-	CSVEDPPYEQYF	TGCAGCGTTGAAGATCCCCCCTACGAGCAGTACTTC
few	TRBV30	TRBJ2-4	-	CAWTGAKNIQYF	TGTGCCTGGACAGGAGCCAAAAACATTCAGTACTTC
many	TRBV7-8	TRBJ1-1	-	CASSLVSGANTEAFF	TGTGCCAGCAGCTTAGTATCAGGGGCGAACACTGAAGCTTTCTTT
few	TRBV27	TRBJ2-7	-	CASSSLMNEQYF	TGTGCCAGCAGTTCGTTAATGAACGAGCAGTACTTC